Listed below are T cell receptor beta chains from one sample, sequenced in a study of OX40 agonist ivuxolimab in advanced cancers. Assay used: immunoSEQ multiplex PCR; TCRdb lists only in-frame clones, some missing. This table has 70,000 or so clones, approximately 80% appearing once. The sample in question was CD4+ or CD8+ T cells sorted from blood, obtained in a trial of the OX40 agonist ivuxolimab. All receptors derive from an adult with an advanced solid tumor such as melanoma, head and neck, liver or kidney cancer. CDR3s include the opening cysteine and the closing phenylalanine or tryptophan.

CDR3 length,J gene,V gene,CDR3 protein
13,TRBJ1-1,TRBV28,CASITDRGLEAFF
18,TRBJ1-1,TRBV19,CASSIGPPGRRENTEAFF
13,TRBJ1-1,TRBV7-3,CASSSDGATEAFF
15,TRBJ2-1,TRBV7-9,CASSLGSGARNEQFF
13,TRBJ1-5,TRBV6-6,CASSRTVEQPQHF
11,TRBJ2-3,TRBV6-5,CASTRLDTQYF
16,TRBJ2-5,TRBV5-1,CASSLQPTSARETQYF
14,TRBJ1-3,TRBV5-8,CAADGALSGNTIYF
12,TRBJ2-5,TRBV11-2,CASSLESETQYF
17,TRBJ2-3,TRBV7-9,CASSTRTSGGITDTQYF
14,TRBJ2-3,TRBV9,CASSVFSWDRDRYF
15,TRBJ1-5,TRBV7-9,CASSSRDFGYQPQHF
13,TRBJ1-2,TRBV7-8,CASSSSTDYGYTF
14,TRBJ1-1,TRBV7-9,CASSFPSDRGPAFF
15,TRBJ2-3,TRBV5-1,CASSLDRDSTDTQYF
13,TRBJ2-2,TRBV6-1,CATLGQITGELFF
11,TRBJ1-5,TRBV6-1,CASSSNQPQHF
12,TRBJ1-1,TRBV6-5,CASSERDTEAFF
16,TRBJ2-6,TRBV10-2,CASPMLGGPGANVLTF
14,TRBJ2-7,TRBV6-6,CASRQQGIDYEQYF
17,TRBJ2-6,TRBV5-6,CASSFLADFSGANVLTF
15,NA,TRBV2,CASSAGDRGAYEQYF
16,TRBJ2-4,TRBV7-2,CASSLRTGLAKNIQYF
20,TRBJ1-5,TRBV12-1,CASSFTRTGTGGFRSQPQHF
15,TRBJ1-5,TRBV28,CASSFWDRFDQPQHF
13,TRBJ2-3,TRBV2,CASTGISTDTQYF
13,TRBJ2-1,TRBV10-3,CAIRDRAYNEQFF
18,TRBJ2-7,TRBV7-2,CASSLVMGGASGTYEQYF
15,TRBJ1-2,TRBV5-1,CASSKLTGGSYGYTF
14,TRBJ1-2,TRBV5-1,CASSLDGGNYGYTF
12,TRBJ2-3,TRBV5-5,CASSYDPQTQYF
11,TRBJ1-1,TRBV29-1,CSARTGGEAFF
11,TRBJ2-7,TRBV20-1,CSARGLREQYF
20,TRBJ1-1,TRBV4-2,CASSQELRSGTGGSRTEAFF
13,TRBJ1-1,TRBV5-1,CASSPGTGTEAFF
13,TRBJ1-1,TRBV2,CASTGPRGTEAFF
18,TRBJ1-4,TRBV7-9,CASSLRGTLRKSGEKLFF
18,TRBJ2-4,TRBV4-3,CASSHRASDRGLQNIQYF
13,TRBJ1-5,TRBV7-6,CASSLGNLQPQHF
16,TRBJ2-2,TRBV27,CASSLSGRGYTGELFF
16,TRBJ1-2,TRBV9,CASSWGNAGSNYGYTF
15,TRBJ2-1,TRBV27,CASSILRGGGDEQFF
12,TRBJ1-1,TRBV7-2,CASTGMNTEAFF
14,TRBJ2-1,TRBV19,CARAHGQSYNEQFF
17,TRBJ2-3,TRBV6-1,CASSEKVLQGSTDTQYF
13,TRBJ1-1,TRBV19,CASSNQRDTEAFF
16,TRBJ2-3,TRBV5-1,CASSSFLPGSTDTQYF
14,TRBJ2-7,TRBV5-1,CASSLGATSYEQYF
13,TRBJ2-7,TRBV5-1,CASSLVGSYEQYF
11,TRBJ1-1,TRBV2,CASSPPGEAFF
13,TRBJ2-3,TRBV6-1,CASPSGGADTQYF
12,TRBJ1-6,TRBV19,CASSMRGLTLHF
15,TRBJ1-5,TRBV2,CASSGTGDSNQPQHF
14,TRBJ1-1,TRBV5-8,CASSLAVRNTEAFF
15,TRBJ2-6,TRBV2,CASSVQDAGANVLTF
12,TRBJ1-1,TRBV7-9,CASSLKDLEAFF
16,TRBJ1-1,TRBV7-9,CASSPRGMGTYTEAFF
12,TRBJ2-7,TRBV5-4,CASSQSSYEQYF
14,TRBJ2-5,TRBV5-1,CASSFGQGGETQYF